This T cell receptor beta chain was captured in a study of blood T cell repertoires in COVID-19. Germline loops: CDR1 SGHRS, CDR2 YFSETQ. The CDR3 contains 15 residues. The ends were cut back, 0 bases at V and 0 bases at J, with 8 bases in the middle. TCRdb keeps only in-frame clones here, not all; method: immunoSEQ multiplex PCR. This sample has a few hundred thousand clones; 86% occur once, and the top ten carry roughly a tenth. The chain carries TRBV5-1 and TRBJ2-3; D is unresolved. The source of this sequence is a woman in her forties or fifties with COVID-19, enrolled during active disease. The sequenced material came from peripheral blood. The CDR3 region has the DNA TGCGCCAGCAGCTTGGTCCGGAGTAGCACAGATACGCAGTATTTT. This sequence encodes CASSLVRSSTDTQYF.